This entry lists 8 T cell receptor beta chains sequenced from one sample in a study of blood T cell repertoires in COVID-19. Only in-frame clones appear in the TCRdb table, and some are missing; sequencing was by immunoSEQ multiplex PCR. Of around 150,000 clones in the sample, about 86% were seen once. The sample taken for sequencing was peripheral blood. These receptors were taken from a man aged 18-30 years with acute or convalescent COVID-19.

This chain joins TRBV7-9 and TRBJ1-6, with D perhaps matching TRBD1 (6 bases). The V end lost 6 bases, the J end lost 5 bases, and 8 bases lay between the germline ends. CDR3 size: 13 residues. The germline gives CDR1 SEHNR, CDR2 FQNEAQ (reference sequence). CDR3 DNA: TGTGCCAGCAGACACAGGGATAATTCACCCCTCCACTTT. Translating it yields CASRHRDNSPLHF.

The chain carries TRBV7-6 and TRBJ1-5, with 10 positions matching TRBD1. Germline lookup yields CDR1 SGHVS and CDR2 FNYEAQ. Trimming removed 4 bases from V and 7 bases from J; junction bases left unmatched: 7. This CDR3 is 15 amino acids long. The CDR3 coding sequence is TGTGCCAGCAGCTCGGGACAGGGGCTAGGACAGCCCCAGCATTTT. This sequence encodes CASSSGQGLGQPQHF.

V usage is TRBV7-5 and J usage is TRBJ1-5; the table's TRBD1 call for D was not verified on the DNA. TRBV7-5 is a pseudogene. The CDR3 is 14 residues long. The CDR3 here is CVREEDRNNQPQHF. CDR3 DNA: TGTGTCAGAGAGGAGGACAGAAACAATCAGCCCCAGCATTTT.

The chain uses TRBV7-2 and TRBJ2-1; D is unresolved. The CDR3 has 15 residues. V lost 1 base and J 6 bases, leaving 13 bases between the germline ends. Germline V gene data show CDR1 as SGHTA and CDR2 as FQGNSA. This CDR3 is CASSLERAPSNEQFF. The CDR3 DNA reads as TGTGCCAGCAGCTTAGAGCGAGCTCCCTCCAATGAGCAGTTCTTC.

In DNA, the CDR3 is TGTGCCAGTAGTATATCCGGGACAGGGGAAAGCGGCTACACCTTC. Translating gives CASSISGTGESGYTF. J is TRBJ1-2 and V is TRBV19; TRBD1 matches at 10 bases. The length of the CDR3 is 15 residues. Germline V CDR1 and CDR2: LNHDA, SQIVND (reference sequence). The trim removed 2 bases at V and 8 bases at J, leaving 8 bases unmatched. Full variable domain (remainder filled in from reference TRBV19 and TRBJ1-2): DGGITQSPKYLFRKEGQNVTLSCEQNLNHDAMYWYRQDPGQGLRLIYYSQIVNDFQKGDIAEGYSVSREKKESFPLTVTSAQKNPTAFYLCASSISGTGESGYTFGSGTRLTVV.

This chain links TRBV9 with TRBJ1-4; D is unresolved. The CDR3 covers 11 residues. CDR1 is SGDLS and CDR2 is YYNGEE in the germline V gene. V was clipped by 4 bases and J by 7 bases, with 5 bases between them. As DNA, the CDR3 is TGTGCCAGCAGCAACGGTGAAAAACTGTTTTTT. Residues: CASSNGEKLFF.

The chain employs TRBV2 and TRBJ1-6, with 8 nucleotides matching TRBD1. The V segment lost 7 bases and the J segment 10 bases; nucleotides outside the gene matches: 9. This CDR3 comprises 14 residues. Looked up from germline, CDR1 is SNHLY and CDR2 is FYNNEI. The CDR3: CASKTGQVASPLHF. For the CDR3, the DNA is TGTGCCAGCAAAACGGGACAGGTGGCCTCACCCCTCCACTTT.

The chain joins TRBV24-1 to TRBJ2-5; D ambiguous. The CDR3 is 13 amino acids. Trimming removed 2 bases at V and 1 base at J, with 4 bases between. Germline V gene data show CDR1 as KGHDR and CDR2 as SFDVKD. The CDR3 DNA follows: TGTGCCACCAGTGATTACACCCAAGAGACCCAGTACTTC. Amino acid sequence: CATSDYTQETQYF.